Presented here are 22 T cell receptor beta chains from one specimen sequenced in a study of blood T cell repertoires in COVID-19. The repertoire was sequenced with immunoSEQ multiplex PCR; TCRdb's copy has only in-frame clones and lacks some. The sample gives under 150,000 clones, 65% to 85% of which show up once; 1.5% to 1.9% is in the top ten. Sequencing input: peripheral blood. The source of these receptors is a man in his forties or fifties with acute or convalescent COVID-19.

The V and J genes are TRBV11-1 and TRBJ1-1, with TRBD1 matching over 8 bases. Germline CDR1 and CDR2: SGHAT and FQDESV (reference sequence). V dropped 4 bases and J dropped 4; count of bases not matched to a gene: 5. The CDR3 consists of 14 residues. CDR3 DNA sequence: TGTGCCAGCAGCTATGTTGACAGGGGCACTGAAGCTTTCTTT. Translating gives CASSYVDRGTEAFF. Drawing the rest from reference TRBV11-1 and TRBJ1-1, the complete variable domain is EAEVAQSPRYKITEKSQAVAFWCDPISGHATLYWYRQILGQGPELLVQFQDESVVDDSQLPKDRFSAERLKGVDSTLKIQPAELGDSAMYLCASSYVDRGTEAFFGQGTRLTVV.

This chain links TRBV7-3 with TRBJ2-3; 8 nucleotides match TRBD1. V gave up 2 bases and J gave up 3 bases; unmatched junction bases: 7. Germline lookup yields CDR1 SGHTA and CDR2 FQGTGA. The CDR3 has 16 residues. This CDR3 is CASSLFPGGLTDTQYF. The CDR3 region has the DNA TGTGCCAGCAGCTTATTCCCAGGGGGCCTAACAGATACGCAGTATTTT. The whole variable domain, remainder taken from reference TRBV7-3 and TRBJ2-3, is GAGVSQTPSNKVTEKGKYVELRCDPISGHTALYWYRQSLGQGPEFLIYFQGTGAADDSGLPNDRFFAVRPEGSVSTLKIQRTERGDSAVYLCASSLFPGGLTDTQYFGPGTRLTVL.

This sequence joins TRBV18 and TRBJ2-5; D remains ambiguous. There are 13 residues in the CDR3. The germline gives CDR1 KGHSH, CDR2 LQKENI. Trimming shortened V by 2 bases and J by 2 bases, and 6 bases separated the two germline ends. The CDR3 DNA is TGTGCCAGCTCACCATCGGTACAAGAGACCCAGTACTTC. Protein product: CASSPSVQETQYF.

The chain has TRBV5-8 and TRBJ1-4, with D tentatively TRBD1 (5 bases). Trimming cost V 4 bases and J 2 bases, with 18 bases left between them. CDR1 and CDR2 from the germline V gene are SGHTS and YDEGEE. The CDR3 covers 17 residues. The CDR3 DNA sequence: TGTGCCAGCAGCATACAAGGGGAGGGTTACACTAATGAAAAACTGTTTTTT. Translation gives CASSIQGEGYTNEKLFF.

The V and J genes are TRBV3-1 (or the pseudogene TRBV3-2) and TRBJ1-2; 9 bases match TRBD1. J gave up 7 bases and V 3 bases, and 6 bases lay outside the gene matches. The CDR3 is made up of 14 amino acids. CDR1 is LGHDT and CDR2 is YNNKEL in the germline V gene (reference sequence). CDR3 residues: CASSQGTGGLGYTF. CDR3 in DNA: TGTGCCAGCAGCCAGGGCACAGGGGGCCTTGGCTACACCTTC.

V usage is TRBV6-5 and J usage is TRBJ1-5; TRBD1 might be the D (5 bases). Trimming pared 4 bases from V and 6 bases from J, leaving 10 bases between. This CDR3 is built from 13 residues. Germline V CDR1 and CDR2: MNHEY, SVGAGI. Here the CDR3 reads CASSFSGSQPQHF. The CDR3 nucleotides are TGTGCCAGCAGTTTCTCAGGGAGTCAGCCCCAGCATTTT.

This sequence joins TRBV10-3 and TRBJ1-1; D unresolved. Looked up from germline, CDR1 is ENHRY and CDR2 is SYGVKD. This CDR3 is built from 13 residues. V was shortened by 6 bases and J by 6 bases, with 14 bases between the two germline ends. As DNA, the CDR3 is TGTGCCATCAGGCGGGGTTTCGAGGCTGAAGCTTTCTTT. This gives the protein CAIRRGFEAEAFF.

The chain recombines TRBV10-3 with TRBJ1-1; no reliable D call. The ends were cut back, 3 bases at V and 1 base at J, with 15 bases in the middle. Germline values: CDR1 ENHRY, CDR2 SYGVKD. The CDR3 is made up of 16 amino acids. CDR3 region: CAISDLVLSGNTEAFF. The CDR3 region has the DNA TGTGCCATCAGTGACCTGGTCCTGTCAGGGAACACTGAAGCTTTCTTT.

CDR3 bases: TGTGCCACCAGCAGAGATCAACCCAGAGAGCAGTACTTC. This sequence encodes CATSRDQPREQYF. The rearrangement links TRBV15 to TRBJ2-7; D is uncertain. Between the trimmed V and J ends, which lost 0 bases and 7 bases, there was a span of 10 bases. Looked up from germline, CDR1 is LNHNV and CDR2 is YYDKDF (reference sequence). CDR3 size: 13 residues.

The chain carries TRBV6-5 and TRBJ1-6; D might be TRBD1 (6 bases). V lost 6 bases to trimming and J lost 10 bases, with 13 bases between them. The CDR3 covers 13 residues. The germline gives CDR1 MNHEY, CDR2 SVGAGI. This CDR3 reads CASSLRGTSPLHF. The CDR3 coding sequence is TGTGCCAGCAGCCTCAGGGGAACGTCACCCCTCCACTTT.

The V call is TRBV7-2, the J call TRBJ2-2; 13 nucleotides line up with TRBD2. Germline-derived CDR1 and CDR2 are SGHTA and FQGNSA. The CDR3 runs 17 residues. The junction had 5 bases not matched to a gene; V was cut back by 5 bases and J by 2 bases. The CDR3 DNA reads TGTGCCAGCAGCCAACCGGGACTAGCGGGAAACACCGGGGAGCTGTTTTTT. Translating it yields CASSQPGLAGNTGELFF.

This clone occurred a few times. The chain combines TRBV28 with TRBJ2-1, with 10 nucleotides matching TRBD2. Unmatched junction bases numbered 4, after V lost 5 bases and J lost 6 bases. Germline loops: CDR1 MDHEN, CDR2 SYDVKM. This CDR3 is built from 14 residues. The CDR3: CASSQRGGGNEQFF. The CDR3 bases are TGTGCCAGCAGTCAGCGGGGGGGCGGCAATGAGCAGTTCTTC.

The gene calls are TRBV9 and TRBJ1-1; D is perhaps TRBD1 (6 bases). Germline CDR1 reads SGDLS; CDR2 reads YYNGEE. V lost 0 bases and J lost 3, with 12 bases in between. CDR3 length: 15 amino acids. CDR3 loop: CASSVAGVEDTEAFF. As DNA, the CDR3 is TGTGCCAGCAGCGTAGCAGGGGTGGAAGACACTGAAGCTTTCTTT. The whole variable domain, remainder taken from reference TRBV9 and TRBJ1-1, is DSGVTQTPKHLITATGQRVTLRCSPRSGDLSVYWYQQSLDQGLQFLIQYYNGEERAKGNILERFSAQQFPDLHSELNLSSLELGDSALYFCASSVAGVEDTEAFFGQGTRLTVV.

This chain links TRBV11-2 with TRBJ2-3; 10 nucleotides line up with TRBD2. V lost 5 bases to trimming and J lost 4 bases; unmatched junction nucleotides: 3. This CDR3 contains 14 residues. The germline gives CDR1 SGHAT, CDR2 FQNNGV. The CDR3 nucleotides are TGTGCCAGCAGCCCAGCGGGGGGGTCAGATACGCAGTATTTT. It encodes CASSPAGGSDTQYF.

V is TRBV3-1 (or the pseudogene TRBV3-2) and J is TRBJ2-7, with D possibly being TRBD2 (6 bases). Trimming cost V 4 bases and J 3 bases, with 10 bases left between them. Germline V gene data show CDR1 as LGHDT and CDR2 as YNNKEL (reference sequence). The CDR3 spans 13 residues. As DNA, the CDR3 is TGTGCCAGCAGCCCCGGGACTCTCTACGAGCAGTACGTC. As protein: CASSPGTLYEQYV.

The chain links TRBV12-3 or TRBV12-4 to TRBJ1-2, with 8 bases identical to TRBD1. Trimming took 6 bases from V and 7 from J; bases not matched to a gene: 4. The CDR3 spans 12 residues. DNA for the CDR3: TGTGCCAGCAGAACACAGGGGGGTGGCTACACCTTC. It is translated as CASRTQGGGYTF.

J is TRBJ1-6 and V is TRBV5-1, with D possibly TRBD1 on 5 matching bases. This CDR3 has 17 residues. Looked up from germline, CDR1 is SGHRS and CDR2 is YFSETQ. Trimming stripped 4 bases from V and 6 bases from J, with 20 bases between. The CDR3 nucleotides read TGCGCCAGCAGCCGGGCTCCGTTAGGGGTAGGTAATTCACCCCTCCACTTT. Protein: CASSRAPLGVGNSPLHF. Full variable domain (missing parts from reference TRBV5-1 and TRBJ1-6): KAGVTQTPRYLIKTRGQQVTLSCSPISGHRSVSWYQQTPGQGLQFLFEYFSETQRNKGNFPGRFSGRQFSNSRSEMNVSTLELGDSALYLCASSRAPLGVGNSPLHFGNGTRLTVT.

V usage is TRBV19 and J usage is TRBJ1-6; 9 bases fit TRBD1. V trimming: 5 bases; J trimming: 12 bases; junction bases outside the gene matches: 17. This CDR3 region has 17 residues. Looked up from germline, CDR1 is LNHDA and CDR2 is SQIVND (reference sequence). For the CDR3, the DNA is TGTGCCAGTAGTGAAGGACCGGGACAGGGCTTGGGGTTACCCCTCCACTTT. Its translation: CASSEGPGQGLGLPLHF.

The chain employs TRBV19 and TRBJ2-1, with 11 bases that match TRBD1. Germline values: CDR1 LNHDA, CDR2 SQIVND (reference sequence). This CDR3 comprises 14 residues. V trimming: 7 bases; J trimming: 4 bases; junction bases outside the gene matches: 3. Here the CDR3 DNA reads TGTGCCAGTAACGGACAGGGGGCTTACAATGAGCAGTTCTTC. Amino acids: CASNGQGAYNEQFF.

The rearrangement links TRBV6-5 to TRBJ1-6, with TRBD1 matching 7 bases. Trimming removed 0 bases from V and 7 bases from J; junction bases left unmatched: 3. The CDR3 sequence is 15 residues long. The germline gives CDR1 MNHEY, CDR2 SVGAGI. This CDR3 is CASSYSTGENSPLHF. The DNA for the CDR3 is TGTGCCAGCAGTTACTCAACAGGGGAAAATTCACCCCTCCACTTT.

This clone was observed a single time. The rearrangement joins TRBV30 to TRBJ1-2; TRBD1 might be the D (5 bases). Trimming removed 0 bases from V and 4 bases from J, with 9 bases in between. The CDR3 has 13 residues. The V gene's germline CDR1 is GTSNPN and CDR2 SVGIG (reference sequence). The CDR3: CAWSVGQGYGYTF. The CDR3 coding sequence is TGTGCCTGGAGTGTAGGGCAGGGCTATGGCTACACCTTC. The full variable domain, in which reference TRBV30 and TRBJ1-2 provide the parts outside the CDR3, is SQTIHQWPATLVQPVGSPLSLECTVEGTSNPNLYWYRQAAGRGLQLLFYSVGIGQISSEVPQNLSASRPQDRQFILSSKKLLLSDSGFYLCAWSVGQGYGYTFGSGTRLTVV.

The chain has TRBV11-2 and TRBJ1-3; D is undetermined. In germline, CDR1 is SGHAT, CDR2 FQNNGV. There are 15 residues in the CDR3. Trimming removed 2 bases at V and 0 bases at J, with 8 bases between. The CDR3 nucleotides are TGTGCCAGCAGCTTAACCGGGTACTCTGGAAACACCATATATTTT. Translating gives CASSLTGYSGNTIYF.